Shown below are 6 T cell receptor beta chains from a single sample sequenced in a study of vaccination effects on CD4 cells after COVID-19. Their antigens remain unidentified. Pools of viral peptides were used by the ViraFEST assay to expand antigen-specific CD4+ T cells ahead of sequencing. At the end of less than 12 days of culture, CD4+ T cells were isolated. All vaccine recipients tested negative for nucleocapsid antibodies and had never contracted SARS-CoV-2 infection. Repertoires were generated with immunoSEQ multiplex PCR, while TCRdb's copy carries only in-frame clones and drops some. This table holds 70,000 or so clones, about four fifths found once. This specimen consisted of CD4+ T cells from PBMCs cultured with SARS-CoV-2 spike peptides, obtained before COVID-19 vaccination. These receptors were obtained from a human donor who received a COVID-19 vaccine.

The chain links TRBV27 to TRBJ1-1; D is unresolved. Germline V lookup: CDR1 MNHEY, CDR2 SMNVEV (reference sequence). Trimming took off 8 bases at V and 4 bases at J, with 11 bases between the two ends. The length of the CDR3 is 12 residues. The CDR3 DNA is TGTGCCAGCTGCGGTCCCGGCACTGAAGCTTTCTTT. Residues: CASCGPGTEAFF.

The rearrangement uses TRBV10-1 and TRBJ2-4; TRBD1 might be the D (5 bases). CDR1 and CDR2 (germline): WNHNN, SYGVQD (reference sequence). V lost 5 bases and J 8 bases, leaving 13 bases between the germline ends. The length of the CDR3 is 13 residues. The DNA for the CDR3 is TGCGCCAGCAGTAAGGACATAATTGACATTCAGTACTTC. It is translated as CASSKDIIDIQYF.

The V call is TRBV2, the J call TRBJ1-5; the D gene is possibly TRBD1 (6 bases). In germline, CDR1 is SNHLY, CDR2 FYNNEI. Between the trimmed V and J ends, which lost 4 bases and 0 bases, there was a span of 10 bases. The length of the CDR3 is 15 residues. In nucleotides, the CDR3 is TGTGCCAGCAGTGTGACAGGTGATAGCAATCAGCCCCAGCATTTT. Protein sequence: CASSVTGDSNQPQHF.

This chain uses TRBV3-1 (or the pseudogene TRBV3-2) with TRBJ2-5; D is undetermined. Germline V gene lookup returns CDR1 LGHDT and CDR2 YNNKEL (reference sequence). The V end lost 8 bases, the J end lost 1 base, and 8 bases lay between the germline ends. CDR3 length: 12 residues. This CDR3 reads CASGWGQETQYF. DNA of the CDR3: TGTGCCAGCGGCTGGGGCCAAGAGACCCAGTACTTC.

This clone has just a few counts. This chain uses TRBV5-1 with TRBJ2-1; TRBD1 matches at 12 bases. With V trimmed by 4 bases and J by 10 bases, 9 bases remained unmatched. This CDR3 comprises 15 residues. The germline gives CDR1 SGHRS, CDR2 YFSETQ. The CDR3 reads CASSPPGQGASEQFF. The CDR3 nucleotides are TGCGCCAGCAGCCCACCGGGACAGGGGGCCAGCGAGCAGTTCTTC.

The chain uses TRBV5-1 and TRBJ2-2; 12 nucleotides line up with TRBD2. The V segment lost 7 bases and the J segment 1 base; nucleotides outside the gene matches: 5. Germline CDR1 is SGHRS and CDR2 is YFSETQ. The CDR3 is made up of 16 amino acids. CDR3 amino acids: CASRALAGGNTGELFF. The CDR3 DNA reads as TGCGCCAGCCGAGCACTAGCGGGGGGGAACACCGGGGAGCTGTTTTTT.